The clone carrying this T cell receptor beta chain was picked up many times. Its antigen is unidentified. V lost 2 bases and J lost 3, with 11 bases in between. There are 14 residues in the CDR3. Germline values: CDR1 MDHEN, CDR2 SYDVKM. Attachment of unique molecular identifiers was made to individual cDNA molecules. TCRdb re-analysed the 5' RACE reads in MiXCR, keeping a single row per CDR3 protein. The sample records about 110,000 distinct CDR3 sequences, approximately 10% being singletons. The sample belongs to a study of early T cells in non-severe SARS-CoV-2 infection. About the research overall: RNA in bulk from unsorted whole blood was sequenced, and chains were unpaired. General study points: The VDJdb matching leaned toward anti-spike CD8 responses and overlooked private and CD4 specificities.

The chain is built from TRBV28 and TRBJ2-7; D unclear. The receptor comes from an adult who was a healthcare worker with PCR-confirmed SARS-CoV-2 infection or an uninfected control (not recorded which). Specimen: whole blood. CDR3 DNA: TGTGCCAGCAGTTTAAATCCTACCGGCTACGAGCAGTACTTC. Its protein product is CASSLNPTGYEQYF.